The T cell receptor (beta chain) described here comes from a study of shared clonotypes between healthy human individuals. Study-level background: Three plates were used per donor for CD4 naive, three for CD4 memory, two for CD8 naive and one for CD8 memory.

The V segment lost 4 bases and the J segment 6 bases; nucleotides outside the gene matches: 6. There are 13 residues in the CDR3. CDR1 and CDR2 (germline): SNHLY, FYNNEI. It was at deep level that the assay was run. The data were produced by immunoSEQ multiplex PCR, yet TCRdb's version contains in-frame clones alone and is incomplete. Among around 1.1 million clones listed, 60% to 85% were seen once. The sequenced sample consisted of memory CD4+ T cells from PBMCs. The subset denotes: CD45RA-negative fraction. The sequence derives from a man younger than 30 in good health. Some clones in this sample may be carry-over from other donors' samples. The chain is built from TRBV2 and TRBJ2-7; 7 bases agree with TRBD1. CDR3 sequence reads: CASSGRQGVEQYF. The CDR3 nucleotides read TGTGCCAGCAGTGGGAGGCAGGGGGTCGAGCAGTACTTC.